A selection of T cell receptor beta chains follows, all from one sample in a study of blood T cell repertoires in COVID-19. Assay used: immunoSEQ multiplex PCR; TCRdb lists only in-frame clones, some missing. The sample lists some 190,000 clones, over 75% occurring once. The sequencing sample was made of peripheral blood. Source of these receptors: a human donor with active or convalescent COVID-19. The donor label of this sample is uncertain. Each CDR3 is given with its conserved first and last residue. The order of the fields is V gene, clone size, CDR3 protein. Only part of the rows carry a size: once, few, many, or a class if the clone is expanded.

v_call: TRBV9; clone_size: NA; cdr3_aa: CASSVSSGSYNEQFF
v_call: TRBV6-6; clone_size: NA; cdr3_aa: CASSTAGGNTEAFF
v_call: TRBV19; clone_size: NA; cdr3_aa: CASSSSGVGGAQYF
v_call: TRBV10-2; clone_size: NA; cdr3_aa: CASSESGLVSYNEQFF
v_call: TRBV5-1; clone_size: NA; cdr3_aa: CASSMEGASNEKLFF
v_call: TRBV6-8; clone_size: NA; cdr3_aa: CASSYGGQPQHF
v_call: TRBV7-2; clone_size: NA; cdr3_aa: CASSESTGYGNTIYF
v_call: TRBV3-1/TRBV3-2; clone_size: NA; cdr3_aa: CASSQDVRGSGSSTDTQYF
v_call: TRBV10-1; clone_size: NA; cdr3_aa: CASSGSVRENEQFF
v_call: TRBV2; clone_size: NA; cdr3_aa: CASSLAGGPYNEQFF
v_call: TRBV4-2; clone_size: NA; cdr3_aa: CASSPLMGGYGYTF
v_call: TRBV9; clone_size: NA; cdr3_aa: CASTSGGTGAYNEQFF
v_call: TRBV5-6; clone_size: NA; cdr3_aa: CASSLVGRDINEQFF
v_call: TRBV4-3; clone_size: NA; cdr3_aa: CASSQDWGVLNTEAFF
v_call: TRBV9; clone_size: NA; cdr3_aa: CASSGQMRGPVGEQYF
v_call: TRBV28; clone_size: once; cdr3_aa: CASSPTVDRGYRGYTF
v_call: TRBV6-6; clone_size: NA; cdr3_aa: CASRSSGGTDTQYF
v_call: TRBV15; clone_size: NA; cdr3_aa: CATSTGPGELFF
v_call: TRBV30; clone_size: NA; cdr3_aa: CAWSSLTAGGGETQYF
v_call: TRBV28; clone_size: NA; cdr3_aa: CASRDRLNTEAFF
v_call: TRBV4-1; clone_size: few; cdr3_aa: CASSTPKGAVDDTQYF
v_call: TRBV28; clone_size: NA; cdr3_aa: CASTEGGDSNQPQHF
v_call: TRBV7-2; clone_size: few; cdr3_aa: CASSSTGTYNSPLHF